Listed below are T cell receptor beta chains from one sample, sequenced in a study of T-cell reconstitution after alpha-beta-depleted transplantation in children. One entry per CDR3 protein results from TCRdb running MiXCR on the PCR reads. Of about 230,000 distinct CDR3 sequences in the sample, roughly 10% are singletons; the top ten hold 5.5% to 8%. This specimen was PBMCs from the stem cell graft donor, taken from the stem cell graft. The source of these receptors is a human donor who donated a stem cell graft to a child with acute lymphoblastic leukemia. Both conserved end residues are part of each CDR3. The order of the fields is J gene, V gene, clone size, D gene, CDR3 protein, CDR3 DNA. The D gene is left open where the match is weak. Clone size appears in some rows only: once, few, many, or a class for an expanded clone.

TRBJ2-7 TRBV6-2/TRBV6-3 few . CASSSARTVIEQYF TGTGCCAGCAGCTCCGCCAGGACAGTTATCGAGCAGTACTTC
TRBJ1-2 TRBV14 . . CASSQQGYGYTF TGTGCCAGCAGCCAACAAGGGTATGGCTACACCTTC
TRBJ1-1 TRBV19 few . CASSMDRNTEAFF TGTGCCAGTAGTATGGACAGGAACACTGAAGCTTTCTTT
TRBJ2-7 TRBV6-1 . TRBD2 CASSQTSGGHEQYF TGTGCCAGCAGCCAGACTAGCGGGGGGCACGAGCAGTACTTC
TRBJ2-3 TRBV5-1 many TRBD1 CASSLVSGTGKTDTQYF TGCGCCAGCAGCTTGGTTTCCGGGACAGGGAAAACAGATACGCAGTATTTT
TRBJ1-6 TRBV11-2 few TRBD1 CASSPLVQGAEALHF TGTGCCAGCAGCCCATTGGTACAGGGGGCAGAGGCCCTCCACTTT
TRBJ2-4 TRBV5-1 many TRBD1 CASSLEDRGDIQYF TGCGCCAGCAGCTTGGAGGACAGGGGAGACATTCAGTACTTC
TRBJ2-3 TRBV12-3/TRBV12-4 many TRBD1 CATLPGDRGWNTQYF TGTGCCACCCTTCCCGGGGACAGGGGGTGGAATACGCAGTATTTT
TRBJ1-2 TRBV4-3 few TRBD1 CASSQDDRGHGYTF TGCGCCAGCAGCCAAGACGACAGGGGGCATGGCTACACCTTC
TRBJ2-2 TRBV12-3/TRBV12-4 . TRBD1 CASSFDRDGFNTGELFF TGTGCCAGCAGTTTCGACAGGGACGGGTTTAACACCGGGGAGCTGTTTTTT
TRBJ1-1 TRBV29-1 . . CSVVQGNTEAFF TGCAGCGTTGTACAGGGCAACACTGAAGCTTTCTTT
TRBJ1-2 TRBV29-1 few . CSVRGRGSVGYTF TGCAGCGTTCGGGGACGGGGTTCGGTGGGCTACACCTTC
TRBJ2-7 TRBV2 . TRBD2 CASSEGLAGGSKQYF TGTGCCAGCAGTGAAGGACTAGCGGGGGGTAGTAAGCAGTACTTC
TRBJ1-3 TRBV29-1 many . CSGTQGGNTIYF TGCAGCGGAACACAGGGAGGAAACACCATATATTTT
TRBJ2-3 TRBV29-1 few . CSVVVGPSTDTQYF TGCAGCGTTGTGGTGGGCCCTAGCACAGATACGCAGTATTTT
TRBJ2-1 TRBV7-6 many . CASSFRGISNEQFF TGTGCCAGCAGCTTTCGGGGGATTAGCAATGAGCAGTTCTTC
TRBJ1-2 TRBV4-3 . TRBD1 CASSLSTGTGERGYTF TGCGCCAGCAGCCTATCGACCGGGACAGGGGAGCGGGGCTACACCTTC
TRBJ2-7 TRBV30 . . CAWSTGGAEQYF TGTGCCTGGAGTACTGGCGGCGCGGAGCAGTACTTC
TRBJ1-2 TRBV5-1 . TRBD1 CASSLLAGGESGYTF TGCGCCAGCAGCTTGTTGGCAGGGGGCGAGAGTGGCTACACCTTC
TRBJ1-1 TRBV7-8 . . CASSLTPGASAYTEAFF TGTGCCAGCAGCTTAACCCCGGGGGCCTCGGCGTACACTGAAGCTTTCTTT
TRBJ2-7 TRBV2 . . CASSELAAGDEQYF TGTGCCAGCAGTGAATTAGCGGCGGGCGACGAGCAGTACTTC
TRBJ2-7 TRBV6-1 many . CASTSLRGYEQYF TGTGCCAGCACCTCACTTAGGGGTTACGAGCAGTACTTC
TRBJ2-5 TRBV7-2 few . CASSLVRSGTQYF TGTGCCAGCAGCTTAGTCAGGTCCGGGACCCAGTACTTC
TRBJ2-7 TRBV5-1 many TRBD1 CASSSQGNEQYF TGCGCCAGCAGCTCACAGGGGAATGAGCAGTACTTC
TRBJ1-2 TRBV12-3/TRBV12-4 . TRBD1 CASSSRGQGINYGYTF TGTGCCAGCAGTTCCAGGGGACAGGGGATAAACTATGGCTACACCTTC
TRBJ1-6 TRBV5-4 . TRBD1 CASSPMTGDTSPLHF TGTGCCAGCAGCCCCATGACAGGGGACACTTCACCCCTCCACTTT
TRBJ2-2 TRBV12-3/TRBV12-4 few . CASSFFRELFF TGTGCCAGCAGTTTCTTCAGGGAGCTGTTTTTT
TRBJ1-2 TRBV6-1 few TRBD1 CASSVDRVYGYTF TGTGCCAGCAGCGTGGACAGGGTCTATGGCTACACCTTC
TRBJ2-7 TRBV28 many . CASNLATSYEQYF TGTGCCAGCAACTTAGCTACCTCCTACGAGCAGTACTTC
TRBJ2-1 TRBV3-1 many . CASSQTRASRSYNEQFF TGTGCCAGCAGCCAGACGAGGGCTAGTAGGTCCTACAATGAGCAGTTCTTC
TRBJ2-5 TRBV5-1 many . CASSTGLQETQYF TGCGCCAGCAGCACGGGACTTCAAGAGACCCAGTACTTC
TRBJ2-7 TRBV11-2 many TRBD1 CASSWDRGIGEQYF TGTGCCAGCAGCTGGGACAGGGGTATAGGCGAGCAGTACTTC
TRBJ2-3 TRBV10-3 few TRBD1 CAISEGGQPGCTQYF TGTGCCATCAGTGAGGGGGGACAGCCGGGGTGTACGCAGTATTTT
TRBJ2-3 TRBV5-1 many . CASSPEARSTDTQYF TGCGCCAGCAGCCCAGAGGCACGGAGCACAGATACGCAGTATTTT
TRBJ2-3 TRBV12-3/TRBV12-4 many . CASSFIQDTQYF TGTGCCAGCAGTTTTATTCAAGATACGCAGTATTTT
TRBJ1-1 TRBV3-1 many . CASSLSTTGSRVTEAFF TGTGCCAGCAGTCTCAGCACGACAGGTTCTAGGGTCACTGAAGCTTTCTTT
TRBJ1-4 TRBV7-9 few . CASSAHEEKLFF TGTGCCAGCAGCGCACACGAAGAAAAACTGTTTTTT
TRBJ1-1 TRBV4-2 many TRBD1 CASSRTGAGTEAFF TGTGCCAGCAGTCGGACAGGGGCAGGGACTGAAGCTTTCTTT
TRBJ1-6 TRBV3-1 few . CASSQRQGRRNSPLHF TGTGCCAGCAGCCAACGGCAGGGGAGACGTAATTCACCCCTCCACTTT
TRBJ1-3 TRBV14 few . CASSQGTPGNTIYF TGTGCCAGCAGCCAAGGGACCCCCGGGAACACCATATATTTT
TRBJ1-1 TRBV7-8 few . CASSFIGHNNPEAFF TGTGCCAGCAGCTTTATAGGACACAACAACCCCGAAGCTTTCTTT